These T cell receptor beta chains were read from a single sample in a study of T cell responses to AZD1222 COVID-19 vaccine. Sequencing used immunoSEQ multiplex PCR; TCRdb keeps in-frame clones, though not all of them. The table records some 31,000 clones, 75% to 85% of them present only once. The sample consisted of peripheral blood, taken 28 days after the second AZD1222 dose. These receptors came from an adult who received the AZD1222 COVID-19 vaccine. Each CDR3 is given with its conserved first and last residue. The D gene is left open where the match is weak. Not all rows give a size; the values are once, few, many and, for expanded clones, a class.

TGCGCCAGCAGCCAGGACCGGGACAGGAGCACAGATACGCAGTATTTT | CASSQDRDRSTDTQYF | - | TRBV4-3 | TRBD1 | TRBJ2-3
TGCGCCAGCAGCGGGAGTAACTATGGCTACACCTTC | CASSGSNYGYTF | - | TRBV5-1 | - | TRBJ1-2
TGTGCCAGCAGCCCGCGACAGGGGAACAATGAGCAGTTCTTC | CASSPRQGNNEQFF | - | TRBV4-2 | TRBD1 | TRBJ2-1
TGTGCCAGCAGCCAAGCGAGAATAGCGGGACGCACAGATACGCAGTATTTT | CASSQARIAGRTDTQYF | once | TRBV3-1/TRBV3-2 | TRBD2 | TRBJ2-3
TGCGCCAGCAGCCACAGGGACTATGGCTACACCTTC | CASSHRDYGYTF | - | TRBV5-1 | - | TRBJ1-2
TGTGCCACCAGCAGAGACCGGCCTAGCGGGAGTAGAGTCTTC | CATSRDRPSGSRVF | few | TRBV15 | TRBD2 | TRBJ2-1
TGTGCCACCCTCCGGGGGGGATTCAATGAAAAACTGTTTTTT | CATLRGGFNEKLFF | - | TRBV7-9 | - | TRBJ1-4
TGTGCCAGCAGCTTAGACGGGAGCGGGGGGCTAACTGGCGGCTACACCTTC | CASSLDGSGGLTGGYTF | - | TRBV7-2 | - | TRBJ1-2
TGTGCCAGCAGCCCGGGAGTTGGGGGAGGCTATGGCTACACCTTC | CASSPGVGGGYGYTF | - | TRBV3-1/TRBV3-2 | - | TRBJ1-2
TGTGCCAGCAGCTTCGACAGGGGCACTCAGCCCCAGCATTTT | CASSFDRGTQPQHF | - | TRBV7-2 | TRBD1 | TRBJ1-5
TGTGCCAGCAGTTCTCGGGTTGGTCGGGGACGCTCTGGAAACACCATATATTTT | CASSSRVGRGRSGNTIYF | - | TRBV27 | - | TRBJ1-3
TGTGCCAGCAGCCGGGGTGGGGGTCACGATGAGCAGTTCTTC | CASSRGGGHDEQFF | few | TRBV6-4 | - | TRBJ2-1
TGCGCCAGCAGCTTGGGGGGAATTAGCGGTGAAAAACTGTTTTTT | CASSLGGISGEKLFF | - | TRBV5-1 | - | TRBJ1-4
TGTGCCAGCAGCTTAGGGGGCCGGTTCCAAGAGACCCAGTACTTC | CASSLGGRFQETQYF | - | TRBV5-4 | TRBD1 | TRBJ2-5
TGTGCCAGCAGTTACCTGGGACAGGGCAGCACAGATACGCAGTATTTT | CASSYLGQGSTDTQYF | - | TRBV6-5 | TRBD1 | TRBJ2-3
TGTGCCAGCAGCTTAAGGGTGGGGGGCACAGATACGCAGTATTTT | CASSLRVGGTDTQYF | - | TRBV7-6 | - | TRBJ2-3
TGTGCCAGCAGCTTGTACCACTATAGCAATCAGCCCCAGCATTTT | CASSLYHYSNQPQHF | few | TRBV7-2 | - | TRBJ1-5
TGTGCCAGCAGTGAGTATTGGGACAGCAGGGGCTACACCTTC | CASSEYWDSRGYTF | few | TRBV6-1 | TRBD1 | TRBJ1-2
TGTGCCAGCAGCAGCGGGACAGGGGTTGGTGATGGCTACACCTTC | CASSSGTGVGDGYTF | - | TRBV21-1 | - | TRBJ1-2
TGTGCCAGCAGTCCTACAGGTCGGCTTGAGCAGTTCTTC | CASSPTGRLEQFF | few | TRBV27 | - | TRBJ2-1
TGTGCCAGCAGCCCAAGGGGACAGTATGAAAAACTGTTTTTT | CASSPRGQYEKLFF | once | TRBV14 | TRBD1 | TRBJ1-4
TGTGCCAGCAGCTTAAGGACAGGGATACTGTTTTTT | CASSLRTGILFF | - | TRBV7-2 | TRBD1 | TRBJ1-4
TGTGCCAGCAACCGACAGGGGCCCACAGATACGCAGTATTTT | CASNRQGPTDTQYF | - | TRBV9 | TRBD1 | TRBJ2-3
TGCGCCAGCAGCTTGAGGCCTCCAGATATGTCCTACAATGAGCAGTTCTTC | CASSLRPPDMSYNEQFF | - | TRBV5-1 | - | TRBJ2-1
TGTGCCAGCAGCGCCAGGGACAGTTGGACTCACACTGAAGCTTTCTTT | CASSARDSWTHTEAFF | - | TRBV9 | TRBD1 | TRBJ1-1
TGTGCCAGCAGCCAATCCCAGGTTCGGGGTACTGAAGCTTTCTTT | CASSQSQVRGTEAFF | - | TRBV3-1/TRBV3-2 | - | TRBJ1-1
TGTGCCAGCACCCCGCTCTCTGGAAACACCATATATTTT | CASTPLSGNTIYF | - | TRBV3-1/TRBV3-2 | - | TRBJ1-3
TGTGCCAGCAGCTCCCCTTTCAACACTGAAGCTTTCTTT | CASSSPFNTEAFF | - | TRBV11-2 | - | TRBJ1-1
TGCGCCAGCAGCTTGATTCACGGGAACACTGAAGCTTTCTTT | CASSLIHGNTEAFF | - | TRBV5-1 | - | TRBJ1-1
TGTGCCAGTAGTATAGGGACTAGCCCAGATACGCAGTATTTT | CASSIGTSPDTQYF | once | TRBV19 | TRBD2 | TRBJ2-3
TGTGCCAGCAGCTTAGGGGTACCACGACGGTTTAGCAATCAGCCCCAGCATTTT | CASSLGVPRRFSNQPQHF | - | TRBV11-2 | - | TRBJ1-5